This T cell receptor (beta chain) was sequenced for a study of cytomegalovirus exposure and HLA in healthy donors. At the level of the study: About 85 million unique TCRs from HLA-typed donors were held in an early release of data. Points from the study as a whole: Cytomegalovirus status, reportedly, was diagnosed with high specificity and sensitivity by the classifier. In vitro data verified a few CMV-associated chains as specific for CMV antigens. Some public TCRs appeared in many individuals, while most sequences were rare.

V lost 0 bases and J 0 bases, leaving 6 bases between the germline ends. Germline CDR1 and CDR2: SGDLS and YYNGEE. This CDR3 contains 15 residues. With respect to this clone: Its target is not known.

The study ran its PCR with 60 Vbeta and 13 Jbeta primers. Data came from immunoSEQ multiplex PCR; TCRdb stores just in-frame clones and leaves some out. This table holds 150,000 to 200,000 clones, roughly 79% found once. Material for sequencing was PBMCs. The gene calls are TRBV9 and TRBJ1-4; a weak D match, TRBD1 (5 bases). The receptor's source is a woman in her thirties in good health and CMV-seropositive. The CDR3 region is CASSVEGTTNEKLFF. The CDR3 region has the DNA TGTGCCAGCAGCGTAGAGGGGACAACTAATGAAAAACTGTTTTTT.